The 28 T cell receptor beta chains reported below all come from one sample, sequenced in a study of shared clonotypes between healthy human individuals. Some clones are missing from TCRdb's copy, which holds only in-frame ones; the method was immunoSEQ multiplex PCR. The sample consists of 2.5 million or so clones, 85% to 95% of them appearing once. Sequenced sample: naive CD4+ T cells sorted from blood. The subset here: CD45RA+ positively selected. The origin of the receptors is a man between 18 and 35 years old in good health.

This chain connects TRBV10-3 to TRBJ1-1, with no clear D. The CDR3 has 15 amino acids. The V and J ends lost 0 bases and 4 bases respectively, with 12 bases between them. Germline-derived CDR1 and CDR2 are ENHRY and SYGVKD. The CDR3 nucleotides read TGTGCCATCAGTGAGTCGCCAGTTTTGGGCACTGAAGCTTTCTTT. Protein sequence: CAISESPVLGTEAFF.

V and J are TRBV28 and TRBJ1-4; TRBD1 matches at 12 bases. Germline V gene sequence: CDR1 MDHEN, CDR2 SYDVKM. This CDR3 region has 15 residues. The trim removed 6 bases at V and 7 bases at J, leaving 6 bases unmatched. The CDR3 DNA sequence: TGTGCCAGCAGCACTTCGGGACAGGGGGCTGAAAAACTGTTTTTT. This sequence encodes CASSTSGQGAEKLFF.

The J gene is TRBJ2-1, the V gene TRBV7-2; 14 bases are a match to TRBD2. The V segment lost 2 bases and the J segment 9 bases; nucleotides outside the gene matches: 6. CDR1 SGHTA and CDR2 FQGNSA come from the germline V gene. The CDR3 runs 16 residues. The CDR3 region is CASSLWTSGGPGEQFF. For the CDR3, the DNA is TGTGCCAGCAGCTTATGGACTAGCGGGGGGCCGGGTGAGCAGTTCTTC.

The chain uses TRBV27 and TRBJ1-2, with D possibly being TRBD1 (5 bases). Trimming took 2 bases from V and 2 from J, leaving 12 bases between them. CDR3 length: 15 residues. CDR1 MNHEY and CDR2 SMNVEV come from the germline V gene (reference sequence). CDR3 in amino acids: CASSLGQGNNYGYTF. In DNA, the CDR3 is TGTGCCAGCAGTTTAGGGCAGGGTAACAACTATGGCTACACCTTC.

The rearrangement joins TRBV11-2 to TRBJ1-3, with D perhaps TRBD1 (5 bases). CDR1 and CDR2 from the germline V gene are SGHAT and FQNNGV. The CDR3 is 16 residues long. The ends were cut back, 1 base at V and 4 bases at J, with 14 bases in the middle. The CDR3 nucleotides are TGTGCCAGCAGCTTAGCGGGGGACCTGACCGGAAACACCATATATTTT. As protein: CASSLAGDLTGNTIYF.

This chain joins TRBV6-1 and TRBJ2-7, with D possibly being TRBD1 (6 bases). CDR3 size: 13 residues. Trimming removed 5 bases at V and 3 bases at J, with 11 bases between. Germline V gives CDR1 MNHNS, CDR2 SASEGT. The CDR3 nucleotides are TGTGCCAGCAGTCAACAGGGTAGCTACGAGCAGTACTTC. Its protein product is CASSQQGSYEQYF.

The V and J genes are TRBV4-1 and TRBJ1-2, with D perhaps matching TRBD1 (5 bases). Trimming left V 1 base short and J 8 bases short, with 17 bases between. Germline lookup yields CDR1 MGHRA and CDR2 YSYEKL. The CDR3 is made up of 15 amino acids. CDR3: CASSQVWGRQYGYTF. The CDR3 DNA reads TGCGCCAGCAGCCAAGTATGGGGGAGACAGTACGGCTACACCTTC.

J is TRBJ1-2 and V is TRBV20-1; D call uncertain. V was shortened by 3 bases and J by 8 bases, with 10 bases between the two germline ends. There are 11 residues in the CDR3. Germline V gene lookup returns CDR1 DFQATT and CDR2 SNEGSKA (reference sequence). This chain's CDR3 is CSASGVQGYTF. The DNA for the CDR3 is TGCAGTGCTAGCGGGGTGCAGGGCTACACCTTC.

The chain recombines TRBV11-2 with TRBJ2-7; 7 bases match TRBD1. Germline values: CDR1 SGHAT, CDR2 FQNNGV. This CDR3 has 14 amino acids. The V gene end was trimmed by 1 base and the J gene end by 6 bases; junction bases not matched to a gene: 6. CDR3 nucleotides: TGTGCCAGCAGCTTAGGACAGGGCGAGGCCGAGCAGTACTTC. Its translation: CASSLGQGEAEQYF.

CDR3 DNA: TGCGCCAGCAGCCTCGGGACAGGGGGCAATACCGGGGAGCTGTTTTTT. This codes for CASSLGTGGNTGELFF. The chain recombines TRBV4-1 with TRBJ2-2, with 12 bases that match TRBD1. CDR1 MGHRA and CDR2 YSYEKL come from the germline V gene. Losses at the gene ends were 4 bases for V and 5 bases for J; bases not matched to a gene: 5. The CDR3 has 16 amino acids.

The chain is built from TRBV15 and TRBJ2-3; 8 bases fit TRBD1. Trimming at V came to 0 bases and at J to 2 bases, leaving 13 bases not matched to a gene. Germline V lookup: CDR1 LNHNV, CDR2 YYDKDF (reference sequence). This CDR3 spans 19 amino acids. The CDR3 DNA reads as TGTGCCACCAGCAGAGATTTGCCAGGGGGCCCTACTACCACAGATACGCAGTATTTT. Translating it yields CATSRDLPGGPTTTDTQYF.

The CDR3 loop is CASSLTGATEKLFF. CDR3 in DNA: TGTGCCAGCAGCCTAACAGGGGCCACTGAAAAACTGTTTTTT. This sequence joins TRBV7-2 and TRBJ1-4, with TRBD1 identical over 7 bases. Germline trimming cut 5 bases from V and 7 bases from J; bases unmatched to any gene: 7. Looked up from germline, CDR1 is SGHTA and CDR2 is FQGNSA. This CDR3 region has 14 residues.

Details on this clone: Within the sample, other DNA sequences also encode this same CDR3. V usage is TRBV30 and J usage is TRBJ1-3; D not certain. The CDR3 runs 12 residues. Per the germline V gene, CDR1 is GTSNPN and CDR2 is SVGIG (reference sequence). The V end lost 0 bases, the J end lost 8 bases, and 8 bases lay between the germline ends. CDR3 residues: CAWSVSGDTIYF. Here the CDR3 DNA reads TGTGCCTGGAGTGTATCCGGCGACACCATATATTTT.

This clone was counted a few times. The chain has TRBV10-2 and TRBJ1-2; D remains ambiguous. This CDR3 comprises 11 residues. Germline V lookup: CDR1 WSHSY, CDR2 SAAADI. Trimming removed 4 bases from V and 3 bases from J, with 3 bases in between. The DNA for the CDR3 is TGCGCCAGCAGTGCACACTATGGCTACACCTTC. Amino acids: CASSAHYGYTF.

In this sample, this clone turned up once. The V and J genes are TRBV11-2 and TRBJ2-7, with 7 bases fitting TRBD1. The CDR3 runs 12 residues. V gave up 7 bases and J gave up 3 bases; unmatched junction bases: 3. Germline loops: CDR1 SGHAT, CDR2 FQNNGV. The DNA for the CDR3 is TGTGCCAGCAAGGGACAGTTCTACGAGCAGTACTTC. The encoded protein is CASKGQFYEQYF. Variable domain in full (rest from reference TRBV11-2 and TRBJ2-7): EAGVAQSPRYKIIEKRQSVAFWCNPISGHATLYWYQQILGQGPKLLIQFQNNGVVDDSQLPKDRFSAERLKGVDSTLKIQPAKLEDSAVYLCASKGQFYEQYFGPGTRLTVT.

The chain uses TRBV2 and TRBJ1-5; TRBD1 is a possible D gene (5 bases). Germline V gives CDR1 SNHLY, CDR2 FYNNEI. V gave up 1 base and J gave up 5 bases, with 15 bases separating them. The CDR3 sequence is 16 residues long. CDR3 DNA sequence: TGTGCCAGCAGTGAAGGGGCAGGGCAAGGATATCAGCCCCAGCATTTT. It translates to CASSEGAGQGYQPQHF.

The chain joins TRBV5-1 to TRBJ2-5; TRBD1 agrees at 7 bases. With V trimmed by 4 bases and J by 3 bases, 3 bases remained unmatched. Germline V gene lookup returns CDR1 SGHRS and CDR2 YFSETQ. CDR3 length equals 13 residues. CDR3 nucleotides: TGCGCCAGCAGCAAAGGACAGGAAGAGACCCAGTACTTC. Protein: CASSKGQEETQYF.

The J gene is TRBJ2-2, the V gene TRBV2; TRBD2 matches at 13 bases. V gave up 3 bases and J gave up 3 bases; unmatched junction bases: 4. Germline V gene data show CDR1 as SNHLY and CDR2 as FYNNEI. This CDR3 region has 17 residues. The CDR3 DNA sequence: TGTGCCAGCAGTGATAAGACTAGCGGGGGGTACACCGGGGAGCTGTTTTTT. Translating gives CASSDKTSGGYTGELFF.

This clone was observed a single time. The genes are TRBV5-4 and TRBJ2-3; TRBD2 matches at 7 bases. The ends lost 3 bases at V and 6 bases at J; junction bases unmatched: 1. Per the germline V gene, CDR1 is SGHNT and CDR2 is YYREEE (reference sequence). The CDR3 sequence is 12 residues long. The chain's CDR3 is CASSSGGDTQYF. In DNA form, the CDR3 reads TGTGCCAGCAGCTCCGGGGGGGATACGCAGTATTTT. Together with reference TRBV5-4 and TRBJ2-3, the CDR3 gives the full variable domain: ETGVTQSPTHLIKTRGQQVTLRCSSQSGHNTVSWYQQALGQGPQFIFQYYREEENGRGNFPPRFSGLQFPNYSSELNVNALELDDSALYLCASSSGGDTQYFGPGTRLTVL.

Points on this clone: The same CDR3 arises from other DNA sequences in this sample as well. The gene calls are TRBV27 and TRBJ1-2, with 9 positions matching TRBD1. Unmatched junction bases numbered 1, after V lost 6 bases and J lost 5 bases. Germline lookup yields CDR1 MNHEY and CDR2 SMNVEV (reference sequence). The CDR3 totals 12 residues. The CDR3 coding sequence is TGTGCCAGCAGAGGACAGGGGTATGGCTACACCTTC. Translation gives CASRGQGYGYTF.

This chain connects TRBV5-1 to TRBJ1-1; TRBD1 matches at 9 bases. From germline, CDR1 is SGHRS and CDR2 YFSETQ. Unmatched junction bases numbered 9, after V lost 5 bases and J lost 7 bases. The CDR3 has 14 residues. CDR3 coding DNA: TGCGCCAGCAGTCCAGACAGGGGGGACGATGAAGCTTTCTTT. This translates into CASSPDRGDDEAFF.

DNA of the CDR3: TGTGCCAGCAGCTTACTTCCACCGGATGAGCAGTTCTTC. Amino acids: CASSLLPPDEQFF. This chain uses TRBV11-1 with TRBJ2-1; D is uncertain. V was trimmed by 2 bases and J by 8 bases, leaving 10 bases between them. The CDR3 sequence is 13 residues long. Germline CDR1 and CDR2: SGHAT and FQDESV (reference sequence).

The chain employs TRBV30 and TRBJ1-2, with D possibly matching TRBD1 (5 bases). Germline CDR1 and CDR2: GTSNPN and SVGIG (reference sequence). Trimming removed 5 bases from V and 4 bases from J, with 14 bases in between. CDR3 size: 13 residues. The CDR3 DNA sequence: TGTGCCTGGGGCAGCTCAGGGATCTATGGCTACACCTTC. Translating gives CAWGSSGIYGYTF.

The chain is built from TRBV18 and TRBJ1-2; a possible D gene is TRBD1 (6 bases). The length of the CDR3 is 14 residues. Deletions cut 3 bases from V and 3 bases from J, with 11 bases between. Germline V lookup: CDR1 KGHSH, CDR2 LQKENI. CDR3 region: CASSPETGHYGYTF. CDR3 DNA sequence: TGTGCCAGCTCACCGGAAACAGGGCACTATGGCTACACCTTC.

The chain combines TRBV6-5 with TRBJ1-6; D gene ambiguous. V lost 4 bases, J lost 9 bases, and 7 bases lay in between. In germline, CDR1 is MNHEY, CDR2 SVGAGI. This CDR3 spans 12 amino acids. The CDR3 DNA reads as TGTGCCAGCAGTTCGGAGGGTTCACCCCTCCACTTT. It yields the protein CASSSEGSPLHF.

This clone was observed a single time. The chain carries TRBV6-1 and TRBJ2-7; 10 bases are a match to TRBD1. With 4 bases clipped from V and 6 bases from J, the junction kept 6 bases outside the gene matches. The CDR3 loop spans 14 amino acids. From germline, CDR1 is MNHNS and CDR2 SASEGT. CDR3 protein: CASSADRGQSEQYF. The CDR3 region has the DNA TGTGCCAGCAGTGCTGACAGGGGGCAAAGCGAGCAGTACTTC.

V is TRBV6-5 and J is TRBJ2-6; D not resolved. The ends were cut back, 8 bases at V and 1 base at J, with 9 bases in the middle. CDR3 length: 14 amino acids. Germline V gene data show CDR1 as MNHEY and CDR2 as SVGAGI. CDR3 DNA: TGTGCCAGCGCTACGAGATCTGGGGCCAACGTCCTGACTTTC. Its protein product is CASATRSGANVLTF.

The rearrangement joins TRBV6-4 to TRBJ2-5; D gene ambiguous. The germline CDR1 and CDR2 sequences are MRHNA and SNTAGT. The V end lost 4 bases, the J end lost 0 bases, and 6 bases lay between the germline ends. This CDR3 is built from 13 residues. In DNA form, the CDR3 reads TGTGCCAGCAGTGCGTGGTACCAAGAGACCCAGTACTTC. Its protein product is CASSAWYQETQYF.